This T cell receptor (beta chain) was captured in a study of T cells in pancreatic ductal adenocarcinoma (dated by TCRdb to about 2017). Broadly, across the study: Surgically resected pancreatic ductal adenocarcinoma specimens were analyzed for the quantity, spatial distribution, and characteristics of both suppressive cells and tumor-infiltrating CD8+ T cells, an effort aimed at clarifying the adaptive T-cell response occurring naturally.

The pancreatic ductal adenocarcinoma patients who were selected had gone through surgery without receiving any neoadjuvant therapy. Peripheral blood was collected in heparin tubes, and PBMCs were then isolated from the blood with a histopaque density gradient and cryopreserved in approximately 10% DMSO. Using the DNeasy Blood and Tissue Kit with Proteinase K and RNase treatment, genomic DNA was extracted from six or seven PBMC and roughly 10 flash-frozen tumor specimens. To note about this clone: Its specific antigen is unknown. It has no much larger one-base neighbor in the sample; base qualities were not kept.

TCR beta CDR3 regions were amplified from genomic DNA using the immunoSEQ hsTCRB kit. An Illumina HiSeq system was used for high-throughput TRB CDR3 sequencing. The study's processing was this. The immunoSEQ software was used to analyze sequencing reads, and nonproductive sequences containing premature stops or frame-shifts were excluded. Clonality of the repertoire was calculated as one minus the Shannon entropy normalized by log2 of the number of unique productive sequences. In TCRdb, the immuneACCESS table is reduced to in-frame sequences with V and J assigned. These tables do not hold every clone; where another copy was compared, an unresolved V gene accounts for under half, and the others remain unexplained. V, J and clone size are taken as reported in that table, and D and trimming were inferred from the DNA itself. For this sample there are over 90,000 clones; more than 90% appear just once. The ten largest clones add up to approximately 3.1% of the sample.

Findings and caveats that apply to the study as a whole: Since most pancreatic cancer patients present with inoperable disease, the resected cohort was skewed toward the minority of patients who had early-stage disease. T-cell clonality showed no significant difference between tumor and blood, with a mean clonality of about 0.112 in tumors and approximately 0.072 in blood. More total productive templates and around 7.2-fold more unique clonotypes were found in blood samples than in tumor samples. Because tumors are enriched in CD45RO+ effector T cells rather than naive T cells, which biases toward lower diversity, comparisons of clonality between tumor and blood may be biased.

The CDR3 contains 16 residues, cysteine and phenylalanine counted. Left in the record is the CDR3 DNA by itself, 48 bases read in frame from the first base. The germline V gene yields ENHRY for CDR1 and SYGVKD for CDR2. V lost 4 bases and J lost 2 bases, and the count of bases not matched to a germline gene is 8. Here the chain combines TRBV10-3 and TRBJ2-7, with 10 bases matching TRBD1. This TCR was recovered from a human donor with pancreatic ductal adenocarcinoma. Input material: PBMCs. The CDR3 reads as follows: CAISGSLGQGAYEQYF. The DNA sequence is TGTGCCATCAGTGGATCCCTTGGACAGGGGGCCTACGAGCAGTACTTC.